The clone carrying this T cell receptor (beta chain) was picked up many times. Its antigen is currently unknown. There are 13 residues in the CDR3. CDR1 and CDR2 from the germline V gene are DFQATT and SNEGSKA (reference sequence). V shed 7 bases and J 6 bases; nucleotides not matched to a gene: 7. The entry originates in a study of T cells in Graves' hyperthyroidism and ophthalmopathy. What was amplified from RNA transcripts were TCR beta CDR3 regions. The primer set for the first-round RT-PCR of the TCR CDR3 was HTBI. TCRdb passed the multiplex PCR reads through MiXCR, listing each CDR3 protein once. The table records roughly 600,000 distinct CDR3 sequences, more than 14% of them present only once. General study findings and limits: The model anticipated ophthalmopathy a median about 7 months pre-onset.

Sequenced material: blood. The receptor was isolated from a woman aged 45 to 65 with Graves' ophthalmopathy. The J gene is TRBJ2-1, the V gene TRBV20-1; 9 bases fit TRBD2. The CDR3 loop reads CSVGGRALNEQFF. Here the CDR3 DNA reads TGCAGTGTGGGCGGGAGGGCCCTCAATGAGCAGTTCTTC.